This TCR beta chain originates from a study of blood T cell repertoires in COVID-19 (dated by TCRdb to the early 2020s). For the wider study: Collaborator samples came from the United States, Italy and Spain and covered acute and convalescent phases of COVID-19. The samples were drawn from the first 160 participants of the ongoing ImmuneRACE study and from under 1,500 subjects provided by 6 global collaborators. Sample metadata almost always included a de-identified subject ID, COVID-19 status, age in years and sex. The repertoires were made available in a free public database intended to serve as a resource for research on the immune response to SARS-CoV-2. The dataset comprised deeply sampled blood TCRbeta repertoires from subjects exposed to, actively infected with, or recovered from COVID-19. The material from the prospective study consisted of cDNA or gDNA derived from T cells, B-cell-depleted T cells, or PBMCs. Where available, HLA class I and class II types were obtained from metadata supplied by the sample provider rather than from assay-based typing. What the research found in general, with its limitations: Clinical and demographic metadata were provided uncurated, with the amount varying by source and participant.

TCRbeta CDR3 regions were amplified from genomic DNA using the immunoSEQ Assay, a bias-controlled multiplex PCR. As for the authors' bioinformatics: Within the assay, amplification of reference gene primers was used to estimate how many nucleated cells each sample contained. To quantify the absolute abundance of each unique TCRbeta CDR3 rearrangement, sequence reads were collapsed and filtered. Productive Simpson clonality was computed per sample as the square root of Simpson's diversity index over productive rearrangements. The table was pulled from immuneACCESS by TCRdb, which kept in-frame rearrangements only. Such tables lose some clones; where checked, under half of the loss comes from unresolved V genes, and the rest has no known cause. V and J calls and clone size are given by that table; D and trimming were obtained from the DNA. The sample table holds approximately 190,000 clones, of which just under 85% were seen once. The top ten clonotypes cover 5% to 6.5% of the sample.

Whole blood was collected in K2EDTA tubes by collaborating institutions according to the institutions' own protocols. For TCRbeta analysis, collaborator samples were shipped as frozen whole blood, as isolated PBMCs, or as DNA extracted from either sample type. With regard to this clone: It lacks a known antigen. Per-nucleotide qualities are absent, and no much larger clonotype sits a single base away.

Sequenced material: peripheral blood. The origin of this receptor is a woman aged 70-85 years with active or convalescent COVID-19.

The nucleotide sequence is TGTGCCATCAGACTAGCGGGAGCGGATGAGCAGTTCTTC. Its protein is CAIRLAGADEQFF. The chain uses TRBV10-3 and TRBJ2-1, and TRBD2 matches 11 of the central bases. Its CDR3 holds 13 amino acids, cysteine through phenylalanine. Only the CDR3 portion is preserved as DNA: 39 bases, with reading frame beginning at the first base. Trimming takes 6 bases off V and 8 bases off J; junction bases not matched to a gene: 3. For CDR1 and CDR2, the germline V gene lists ENHRY and SYGVKD.